The present entry profiles one TCR beta chain with its context. No antigen is known for it. The sample comes from a study of T cell clonotyping in hematopoietic cell transplantation. General observations from the study: After transplant, recipient diversity fell while pathologically expanded clonotypes grew through day 180. CD4 and CD8 repertoire contributions could not be separated without sorting.

TCRdb's copy holds only in-frame clones and misses some; the assay was immunoSEQ multiplex PCR. Among about 45,000 clones listed, roughly 92% were seen once. Germline CDR1 LGHNA, CDR2 YSLEER. With 4 bases removed from V and 4 bases from J, the gap between germline ends came to 13 bases. The CDR3 is made up of 15 amino acids. This chain joins TRBV4-3 and TRBJ1-4; weak D call: TRBD1 (6 bases). The sample comprised peripheral blood mononuclear cells. This clonotype was sampled from a woman aged 50 to 60 in good health. Some clones in this sample may be carry-over from other donors' samples. In DNA, the CDR3 is TGCGCCAGCAGCCTAAACAGGGCGGGTAATGAAAAACTGTTTTTT. It encodes CASSLNRAGNEKLFF.